The 10 T cell receptor beta chains presented below share a single source sample, sequenced in a study of tumor and adjacent non-tumor tissue in lung cancer. The template was RNA from unsorted bulk tissue. Distant lung tissue was collected more than 3 cm away from the tumor edge. A modified ARM-PCR protocol with three rounds of nested PCR amplified TCRbeta. TCRdb itself ran the multiplex PCR reads through MiXCR, one entry per CDR3 protein. The data contain some 73,000 distinct CDR3 sequences, roughly 80% of them singletons. The sample was distant non-tumor lung tissue. The source of these receptors is a man in his 60s with non-small cell lung cancer.

The CDR3 reads CASSLRTSGGGEQFF. Here the CDR3 DNA reads TGTGCCAGCAGCTTAAGAACTAGCGGTGGAGGGGAGCAGTTCTTC. The V gene is TRBV11-3, the J gene TRBJ2-1, with 8 bases that match TRBD2. The CDR3 totals 15 residues. V trimming: 2 bases; J trimming: 10 bases; junction bases outside the gene matches: 10. Germline CDR1 and CDR2: SGHNT and YENEEA.

A remark on this clonotype: The junction and the germline gene differ at one end; a read error may be behind it. The chain is built from TRBV4-3 and TRBJ2-1; D is perhaps TRBD2 (5 bases). The CDR3 has 15 residues. From germline, CDR1 is LGHNA and CDR2 YSLEER. The CDR3 bases are TGCGCCAGCAGCCAGGTGGGTAGGCTAGCCAATGAGCATTTCTTC. Amino acids: CASSQVGRLANEHFF.

The chain recombines TRBV11-2 with TRBJ2-5; 7 bases line up with TRBD1. J lost 11 bases, V lost 7 bases, and 16 bases had no gene match. The CDR3 consists of 14 residues. CDR1 SGHAT and CDR2 FQNNGV come from the germline V gene. CDR3 in amino acids: CASTSGQVQEAQYF. For the CDR3, the DNA is TGTGCCAGCACCTCTGGACAGGTCCAAGAGGCTCAGTACTTC.

In the case of this clonotype: Given a much more abundant clone one base away, this may be a read error. The chain uses TRBV5-4 and TRBJ2-2; TRBD1 is a possible D gene (6 bases). Germline CDR1 reads SGHNT; CDR2 reads YYREEE (reference sequence). This CDR3 region has 15 residues. V lost 4 bases to trimming and J lost 2 bases, with 12 bases between them. CDR3 nucleotides: TGTGCCAGCAGCCCGGGACATATCAACACCGGGGAGCTGTTTTTT. Protein: CASSPGHINTGELFF.

About this clonotype: A single base separates this from a much larger clone, so it may be a read error. V and J are TRBV11-2 and TRBJ2-7; D is undetermined. CDR1 is SGHAT, CDR2 FQNNGV, per germline. The CDR3 loop spans 13 amino acids. The CDR3 here is CARSLVGQNEQYF. CDR3 DNA: TGTGCCAGAAGCTTAGTCGGGCAGAACGAGCAGTACTTC. Based on the CDR3 plus reference TRBV11-2 and TRBJ2-7, the full variable domain is EAGVAQSPRYKIIEKRQSVAFWCNPISGHATLYWYQQILGQGPKLLIQFQNNGVVDDSQLPKDRFSAERLKGVDSTLKIQPAKLEDSAVYLCARSLVGQNEQYFGPGTRLTVT.

This clonotype was picked up one time. The junction differs from germline at one of its ends, possibly a read error. This chain uses TRBV25-1 with TRBJ1-3; D gene ambiguous. The CDR3 covers 13 residues. Germline V lookup: CDR1 MGHDK, CDR2 SYGVNS. In nucleotides, the CDR3 is TGTGCCAGCAGTGACAGACCTAGAAACACCTTATATTTT. This gives the protein CASSDRPRNTLYF.

Concerning this clonotype itself: The junction shows a germline mismatch at one end, possibly a read error. This chain joins TRBV11-3 and TRBJ2-3; no firm D call. CDR3 length: 13 amino acids. The germline V gene has CDR1 SGHNT and CDR2 YENEEA. The CDR3, as DNA: TGTGCCCGCAGCTTTCAAGGGTCAGATACGCAGTATTTT. Its translation is CARSFQGSDTQYF.

V is TRBV20-1 and J is TRBJ2-1; the D call may be TRBD1 or TRBD2 (5 bases each). Germline values: CDR1 DFQATT, CDR2 SNEGSKA (reference sequence). CDR3 length: 13 amino acids. Trimming pared 7 bases from V and 9 bases from J, leaving 19 bases between. The CDR3 reads CSVISARGREQFF. The DNA for the CDR3 is TGCAGTGTCATTAGCGCGAGGGGACGTGAGCAGTTCTTC.

Concerning this clonotype itself: Mismatch with germline at one junction end may stem from a read error. The V and J genes are TRBV11-2 and TRBJ2-6, with D possibly TRBD1 on 6 matching bases. The V gene's germline CDR1 is SGHAT and CDR2 FQNNGV. The CDR3 totals 19 residues. The CDR3 region is CASSLVPKDSPSWANVLTF. The CDR3 coding sequence is TGTGCCAGCAGCTTAGTTCCAAAGGACAGTCCCTCTTGGGCCAACGTCCTTACTTTC.

Regarding this clonotype: Compared with germline, one end of the junction differs, possibly owing to a read error. The chain employs TRBV11-2 and TRBJ2-6, with TRBD1 matching over 7 bases. The CDR3 contains 19 residues. CDR1 and CDR2 (germline): SGHAT, FQNNGV. The CDR3 DNA sequence: TGTGCCAGCACCTTAGTTCCTAAGGACAGGCCCTCTGGGGTCAACGTCCTGACTTTC. Its protein is CASTLVPKDRPSGVNVLTF.